The 15 T cell receptor beta chains below come from one sample, sequenced in a study of PD-L1 blockade in urothelial cancer (TCRdb year 2017). The time point label corresponds to: pretreatment peripheral blood. Receptor amplification or capture employed the immunoSEQ multiplex PCR assay. TCRdb's version of the immuneACCESS table is confined to in-frame rearrangements and falls short of the full clone set. An unresolved V gene accounts for under half of the shortfall where checked; the remainder is of unknown origin. The sample table shows more than 90,000 clones, and around 86% are seen once. The ten largest clones represent 2% of the sample. The material sequenced was PBMCs, taken around atezolizumab (anti-PD-L1) treatment. These receptors were taken from a man aged 55 to 70 with urothelial cancer.

The chain carries TRBV5-4 and TRBJ1-1, with D possibly matching TRBD1 (5 bases). V gave up 0 bases and J gave up 4 bases, with 13 bases separating them. The length of the CDR3 is 15 residues. Germline CDR1 is SGHNT and CDR2 is YYREEE (reference sequence). Here the CDR3 DNA reads TGTGCCAGCAGCTTGGACCCGGGGCGGGGCACTGAAGCTTTCTTT. Protein sequence: CASSLDPGRGTEAFF.

This clone was counted only a few times. The rearrangement joins TRBV9 to TRBJ1-4, with a weak D call TRBD1 (5 bases). CDR3 length equals 14 residues. CDR1 is SGDLS, CDR2 YYNGEE, per germline. V lost 0 bases to trimming and J lost 8 bases, with 11 bases between them. CDR3 protein: CASSVGGVNEKLFF. CDR3 nucleotide sequence: TGTGCCAGCAGCGTAGGGGGGGTAAACGAAAAACTGTTTTTT.

The chain employs TRBV28 and TRBJ2-1; TRBD2 matches 13 bases. CDR1 and CDR2 from the germline V gene are MDHEN and SYDVKM. V lost 5 bases and J lost 4; bases outside the gene matches: 11. This CDR3 contains 18 residues. The CDR3 sequence is CASSLSARLAGGYNEQFF. DNA for the CDR3: TGTGCCAGCAGTCTTTCTGCCCGACTAGCGGGAGGTTACAATGAGCAGTTCTTC.

The chain is built from TRBV27 and TRBJ1-5; unclear D gene. The V gene lost 3 bases and the J gene lost 5 bases, with 11 bases spanning the gap. The CDR3 covers 14 residues. CDR1 and CDR2 from the germline V gene are MNHEY and SMNVEV (reference sequence). The CDR3 loop reads CASSFGVGDQPQHF. DNA of the CDR3: TGTGCCAGCAGTTTTGGGGTCGGGGATCAGCCCCAGCATTTT.

The V and J genes are TRBV23-1 and TRBJ2-1; 14 bases are shared with TRBD2. TRBV23-1 is filed as an ORF, its function uncertain. V dropped 0 bases and J dropped 1; count of bases not matched to a gene: 11. The CDR3 covers 21 residues. CDR3 in amino acids: CASSQSTRTSGRRPSYNEQFF. Written as DNA, the CDR3 is TGCGCCAGCAGTCAATCTACCCGGACTAGCGGGAGGAGACCGTCCTACAATGAGCAGTTCTTC.

The V gene is TRBV5-6, the J gene TRBJ1-2; D gene ambiguous. Germline CDR1 SGHDT, CDR2 YYEEEE. The V end lost 3 bases, the J end lost 2 bases, and 11 bases lay between the germline ends. The CDR3 is 14 amino acids. CDR3 coding DNA: TGTGCCAGCAGCTCCAACCGGGGAAACTATGGCTACACCTTC. It codes for CASSSNRGNYGYTF.

This sequence joins TRBV5-1 and TRBJ2-1; 8 nucleotides match TRBD2. The CDR3 has 16 amino acids. Looked up from germline, CDR1 is SGHRS and CDR2 is YFSETQ. Trimming cost V 4 bases and J 3 bases; bases outside gene matches: 9. In DNA, the CDR3 is TGCGCCAGCAGCCCAGGGGTAGCGGGGATCTACAATGAGCAGTTCTTC. Its translation is CASSPGVAGIYNEQFF.

This clone was picked up one time. The junction departs from the called germline gene at one end, perhaps through a read error. The J gene is TRBJ2-1, the V gene TRBV20-1; 9 bases match TRBD2. The V gene's germline CDR1 is DFQATT and CDR2 SNEGSKA (reference sequence). The CDR3 covers 11 residues. The CDR3: CSTSGYNEQFF. The DNA of the CDR3 is TGCAGTACTAGCGGGTACAATGAGCAGTTCTTC.

The genes are TRBV30 and TRBJ2-7, with 13 bases aligning to TRBD2. There are 14 residues in the CDR3. Germline V gene data show CDR1 as GTSNPN and CDR2 as SVGIG (reference sequence). The trim removed 7 bases at V and 4 bases at J, leaving 7 bases unmatched. The CDR3 loop reads CAYRTSGRGYEQYF. DNA of the CDR3: TGTGCCTACCGGACTAGCGGGAGAGGGTACGAGCAGTACTTC.

The gene calls are TRBV7-2 and TRBJ1-2, with 12 bases lining up with TRBD1. The CDR3 extends over 16 amino acids. Germline CDR1 SGHTA, CDR2 FQGNSA. Trimming at V came to 0 bases and at J to 8 bases, leaving 7 bases not matched to a gene. The CDR3 DNA sequence: TGTGCCAGCAGCTTAGCCGCCGGGACAGGGGGCGGCGGCTACACCTTC. It translates to CASSLAAGTGGGGYTF.

The V call is TRBV18, the J call TRBJ1-5; D is uncertain. The CDR3 is 16 amino acids. From germline, CDR1 is KGHSH and CDR2 LQKENI. Trimming shortened V by 3 bases and J by 0 bases, and 12 bases separated the two germline ends. CDR3 sequence: CASSPTGTHSNQPQHF. As DNA, the CDR3 is TGTGCCAGCTCACCGACGGGAACCCATAGCAATCAGCCCCAGCATTTT.

The genes are TRBV10-3 and TRBJ2-1; TRBD2 matches at 13 bases. J lost 3 bases, V lost 1 base, and 3 bases had no gene match. CDR1 ENHRY and CDR2 SYGVKD come from the germline V gene. The CDR3 has 17 residues. In DNA, the CDR3 is TGTGCCATCAGTGAGTTTGGACTAGCGGGAGTCTACAATGAGCAGTTCTTC. Translating it yields CAISEFGLAGVYNEQFF.

The V gene is TRBV30, the J gene TRBJ2-1; 11 nucleotides match TRBD2. CDR1 is GTSNPN, CDR2 SVGIG, per germline (reference sequence). The CDR3 consists of 17 residues. V lost 3 bases to trimming and J lost 10 bases; unmatched junction nucleotides: 17. The CDR3 protein is CAWSPGSGRARSDEQFF. DNA for the CDR3: TGTGCCTGGAGCCCGGGTAGCGGGAGGGCTCGCTCGGACGAGCAGTTCTTC.

CDR3 residues: CASSLWGGTNEKLFF. Here the CDR3 DNA reads TGTGCCAGCAGTTTATGGGGAGGGACTAATGAAAAACTGTTTTTT. The V call is TRBV28, the J call TRBJ1-4; D uncertain. This CDR3 is 15 amino acids long. CDR1 is MDHEN and CDR2 is SYDVKM in the germline V gene. V was clipped by 0 bases and J by 2 bases, with 7 bases between them. The whole variable domain, filled in from reference TRBV28 and TRBJ1-4, reads DVKVTQSSRYLVKRTGEKVFLECVQDMDHENMFWYRQDPGLGLRLIYFSYDVKMKEKGDIPEGYSVSREKKERFSLILESASTNQTSMYLCASSLWGGTNEKLFFGSGTQLSVL.

Only one count was recorded for this clone. The gene calls are TRBV30 and TRBJ1-2, with D unclear. In germline, CDR1 is GTSNPN, CDR2 SVGIG (reference sequence). V shed 1 base and J shed 4 bases, with 13 bases lying between them. This CDR3 comprises 14 residues. The CDR3 coding sequence is TGTGCCTGGAGTGGACTGTCAAAAGCCTATGGCTACACCTTC. Its protein is CAWSGLSKAYGYTF.